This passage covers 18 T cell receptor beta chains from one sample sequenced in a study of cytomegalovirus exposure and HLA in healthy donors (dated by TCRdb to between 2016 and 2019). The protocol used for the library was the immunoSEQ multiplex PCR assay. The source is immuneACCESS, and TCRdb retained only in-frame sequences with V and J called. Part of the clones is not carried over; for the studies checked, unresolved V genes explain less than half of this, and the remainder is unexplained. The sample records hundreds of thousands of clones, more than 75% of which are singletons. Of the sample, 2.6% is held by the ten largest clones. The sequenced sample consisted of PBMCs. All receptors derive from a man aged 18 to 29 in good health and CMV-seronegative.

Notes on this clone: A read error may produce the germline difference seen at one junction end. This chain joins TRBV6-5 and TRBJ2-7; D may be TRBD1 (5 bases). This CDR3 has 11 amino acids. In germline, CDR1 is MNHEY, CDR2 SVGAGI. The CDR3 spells CASRQGSEQYF. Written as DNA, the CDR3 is TGTGCTAGCAGGCAGGGAAGCGAGCAGTACTTC.

DNA for the CDR3: TGCAGCGGCCGACTAGCGGTTAACACCGGGGAGCTGTTTTTT. This translates into CSGRLAVNTGELFF. The rearrangement joins TRBV29-1 to TRBJ2-2, with 9 nucleotides matching TRBD2. V gave up 7 bases and J gave up 2 bases; unmatched junction bases: 5. From germline, CDR1 is SQVTM and CDR2 ANQGSEA. This CDR3 region has 14 residues.

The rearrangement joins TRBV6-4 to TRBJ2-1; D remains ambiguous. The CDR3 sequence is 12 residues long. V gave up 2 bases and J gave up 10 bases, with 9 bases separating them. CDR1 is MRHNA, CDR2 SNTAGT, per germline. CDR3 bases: TGTGCCAGCAGTGACGAATCACAGGAGCAGTTCTTC. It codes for CASSDESQEQFF.

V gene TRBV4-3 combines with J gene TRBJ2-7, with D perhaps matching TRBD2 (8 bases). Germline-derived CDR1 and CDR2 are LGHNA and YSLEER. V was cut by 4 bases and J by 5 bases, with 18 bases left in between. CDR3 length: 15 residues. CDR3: CASSPDPGGGNEQYF. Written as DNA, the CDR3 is TGCGCCAGCAGCCCCGACCCGGGAGGGGGCAACGAGCAGTACTTC.

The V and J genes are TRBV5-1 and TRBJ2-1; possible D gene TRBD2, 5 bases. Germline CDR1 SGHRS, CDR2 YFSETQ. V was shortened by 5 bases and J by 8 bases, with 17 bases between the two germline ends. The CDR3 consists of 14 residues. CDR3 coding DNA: TGCGCCAGCAGTGATATCGGCGGGTCGGATGAGCAGTTCTTC. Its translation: CASSDIGGSDEQFF.

CDR3 DNA sequence: TGTGCCAGCAGCTTCCCTGGCACAGATACGCAGTATTTT. Its protein product is CASSFPGTDTQYF. The J gene is TRBJ2-3, the V gene TRBV7-6; no firm D call. The CDR3 consists of 13 residues. The V end was cut by 3 bases, the J end by 1 base, with 5 bases between. The germline V gene encodes CDR1 SGHVS and CDR2 FNYEAQ.

The CDR3 region is CASTTGQPNTEAFF. CDR3 bases: TGTGCCAGCACCACCGGACAGCCGAACACTGAAGCTTTCTTT. The chain carries TRBV6-1 and TRBJ1-1; maybe TRBD1 (6 bases). The CDR3 totals 14 residues. Germline-derived CDR1 and CDR2 are MNHNS and SASEGT. V shed 7 bases and J shed 1 base, with 13 bases lying between them.

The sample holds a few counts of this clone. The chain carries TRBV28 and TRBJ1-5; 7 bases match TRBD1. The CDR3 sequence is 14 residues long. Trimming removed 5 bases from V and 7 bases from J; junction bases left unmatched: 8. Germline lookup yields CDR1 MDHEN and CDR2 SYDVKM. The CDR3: CASSPQGPQQPQHF. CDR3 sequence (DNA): TGTGCCAGCAGTCCACAGGGGCCGCAACAGCCCCAGCATTTT.

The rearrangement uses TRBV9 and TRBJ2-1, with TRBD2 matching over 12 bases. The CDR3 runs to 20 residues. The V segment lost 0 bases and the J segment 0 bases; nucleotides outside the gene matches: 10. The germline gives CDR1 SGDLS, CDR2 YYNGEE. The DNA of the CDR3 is TGTGCCAGCAGCGTAGCTGATCGACTAGCGGGGGCCAGCTCCTACAATGAGCAGTTCTTC. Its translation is CASSVADRLAGASSYNEQFF.

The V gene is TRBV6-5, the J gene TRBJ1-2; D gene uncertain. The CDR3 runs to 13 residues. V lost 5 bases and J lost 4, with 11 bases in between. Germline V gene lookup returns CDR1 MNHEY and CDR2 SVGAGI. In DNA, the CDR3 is TGTGCCAGCAGTCCTGCGGTAACCTATGGCTACACCTTC. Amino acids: CASSPAVTYGYTF.

The CDR3 sequence: CASSYRDISYNEQFF. For the CDR3, the DNA is TGTGCCAGCAGTTACCGGGACATCTCCTACAATGAGCAGTTCTTC. The chain uses TRBV6-5 and TRBJ2-1, with D tentatively TRBD1 (6 bases). V lost 2 bases and J lost 0, with 8 bases in between. The CDR3 covers 15 residues. Germline V gene lookup returns CDR1 MNHEY and CDR2 SVGAGI.

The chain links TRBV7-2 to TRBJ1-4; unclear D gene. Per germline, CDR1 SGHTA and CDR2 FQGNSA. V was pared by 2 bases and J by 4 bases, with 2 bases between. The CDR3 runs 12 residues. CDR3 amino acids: CASSLLNEKLFF. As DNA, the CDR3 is TGTGCCAGCAGCTTACTTAATGAAAAACTGTTTTTT.

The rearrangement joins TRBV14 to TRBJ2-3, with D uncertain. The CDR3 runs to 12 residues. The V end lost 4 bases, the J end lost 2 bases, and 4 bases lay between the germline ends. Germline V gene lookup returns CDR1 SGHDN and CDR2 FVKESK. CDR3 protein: CASSRYTDTQYF. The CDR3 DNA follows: TGTGCCAGCAGCCGCTACACAGATACGCAGTATTTT.

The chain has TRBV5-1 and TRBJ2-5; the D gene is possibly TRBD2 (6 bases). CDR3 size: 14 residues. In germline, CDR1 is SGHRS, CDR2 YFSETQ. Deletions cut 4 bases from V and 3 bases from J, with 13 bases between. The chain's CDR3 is CASSPAGSEETQYF. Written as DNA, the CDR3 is TGCGCCAGCAGCCCCGCGGGGAGCGAAGAGACCCAGTACTTC.

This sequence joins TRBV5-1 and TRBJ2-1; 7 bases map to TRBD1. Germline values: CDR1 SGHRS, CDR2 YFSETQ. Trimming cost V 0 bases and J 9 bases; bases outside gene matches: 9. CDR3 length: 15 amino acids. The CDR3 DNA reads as TGCGCCAGCAGCTTGGCGGGGACAGCGACAGGTGAGCAGTTCTTC. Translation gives CASSLAGTATGEQFF.

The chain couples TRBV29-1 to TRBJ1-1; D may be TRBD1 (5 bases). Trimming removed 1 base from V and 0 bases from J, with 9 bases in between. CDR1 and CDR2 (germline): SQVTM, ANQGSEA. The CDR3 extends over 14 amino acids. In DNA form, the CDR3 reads TGCAGCGTTGAAGGGTCAGGGATGAACACTGAAGCTTTCTTT. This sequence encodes CSVEGSGMNTEAFF.

The CDR3 DNA reads TGTGCCAGCAGCTTCGGGACAGGGGTCTACGAGCAGTACTTC. This translates into CASSFGTGVYEQYF. V is TRBV7-6 and J is TRBJ2-7; 10 positions agree with TRBD1. From germline, CDR1 is SGHVS and CDR2 FNYEAQ. J lost 3 bases, V lost 3 bases, and 2 bases had no gene match. The CDR3 consists of 14 residues.

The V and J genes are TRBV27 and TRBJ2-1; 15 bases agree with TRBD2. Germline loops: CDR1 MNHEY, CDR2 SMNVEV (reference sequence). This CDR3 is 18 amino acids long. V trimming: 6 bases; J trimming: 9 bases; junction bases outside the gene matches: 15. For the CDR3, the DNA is TGTGCCAGCAGACGACTAAGTGGGACTAGCGGGAGGCTCTGTGAGCAGTTCTTC. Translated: CASRRLSGTSGRLCEQFF.